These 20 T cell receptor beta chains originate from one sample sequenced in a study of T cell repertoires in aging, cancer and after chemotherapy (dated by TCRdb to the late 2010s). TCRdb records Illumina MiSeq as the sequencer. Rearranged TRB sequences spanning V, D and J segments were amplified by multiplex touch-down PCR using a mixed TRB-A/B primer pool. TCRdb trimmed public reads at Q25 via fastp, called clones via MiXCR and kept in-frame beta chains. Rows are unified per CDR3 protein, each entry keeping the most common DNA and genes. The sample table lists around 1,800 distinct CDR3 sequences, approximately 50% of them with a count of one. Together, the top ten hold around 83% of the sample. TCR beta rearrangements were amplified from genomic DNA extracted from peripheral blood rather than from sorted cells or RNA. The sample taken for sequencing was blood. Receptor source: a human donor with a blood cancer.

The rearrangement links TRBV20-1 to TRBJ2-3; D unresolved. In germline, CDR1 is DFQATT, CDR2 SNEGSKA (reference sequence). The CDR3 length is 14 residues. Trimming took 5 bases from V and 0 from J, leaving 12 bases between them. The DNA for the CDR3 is TGCAGTGCTTCTCTAGTGGTTAGCACAGATACGCAGTATTTT. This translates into CSASLVVSTDTQYF.

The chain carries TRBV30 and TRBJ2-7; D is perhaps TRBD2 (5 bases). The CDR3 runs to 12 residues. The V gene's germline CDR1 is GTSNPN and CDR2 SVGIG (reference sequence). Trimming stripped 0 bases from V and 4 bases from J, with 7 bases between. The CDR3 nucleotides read TGTGCCTGGAGTGTAGGACTTTACGAGCAGTACTTC. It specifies CAWSVGLYEQYF.

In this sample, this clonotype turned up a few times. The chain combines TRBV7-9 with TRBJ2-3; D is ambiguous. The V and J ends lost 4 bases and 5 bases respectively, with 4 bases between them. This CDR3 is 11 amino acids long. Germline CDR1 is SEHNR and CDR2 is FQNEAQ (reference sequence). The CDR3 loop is CASSYGDTQYF. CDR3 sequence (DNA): TGTGCCAGCAGCTATGGAGATACGCAGTATTTT.

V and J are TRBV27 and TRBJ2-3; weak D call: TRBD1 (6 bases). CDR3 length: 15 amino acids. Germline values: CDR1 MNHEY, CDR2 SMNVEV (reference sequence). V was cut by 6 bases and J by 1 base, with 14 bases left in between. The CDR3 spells CASSPSSGGTDTQYF. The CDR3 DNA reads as TGTGCCAGCAGCCCTTCTTCAGGGGGCACAGATACGCAGTATTTT.

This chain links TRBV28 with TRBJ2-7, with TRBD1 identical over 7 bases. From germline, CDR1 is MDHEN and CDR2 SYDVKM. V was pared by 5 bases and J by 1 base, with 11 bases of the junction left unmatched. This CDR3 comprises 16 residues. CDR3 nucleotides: TGTGCCAGCAGTCCACGAGCCGGGACAGTTTCCTACGAGCAGTACTTC. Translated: CASSPRAGTVSYEQYF.

The CDR3 DNA sequence: TGTGCCAGGCAGGGGGCCAACGTCCTGACTTTC. It specifies CARQGANVLTF. This chain connects TRBV19 to TRBJ2-6; no clear D. CDR3 size: 11 residues. Germline V gene sequence: CDR1 LNHDA, CDR2 SQIVND (reference sequence). Trimming stripped 9 bases from V and 4 bases from J, with 4 bases between. Variable domain in full (rest from reference TRBV19 and TRBJ2-6): DGGITQSPKYLFRKEGQNVTLSCEQNLNHDAMYWYRQDPGQGLRLIYYSQIVNDFQKGDIAEGYSVSREKKESFPLTVTSAQKNPTAFYLCARQGANVLTFGAGSRLTVL.

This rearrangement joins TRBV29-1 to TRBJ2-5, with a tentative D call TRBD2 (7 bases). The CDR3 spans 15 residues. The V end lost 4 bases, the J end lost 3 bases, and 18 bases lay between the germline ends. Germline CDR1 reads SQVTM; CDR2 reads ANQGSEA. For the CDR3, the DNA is TGCAGCGTTGGGGGAGGAGGGGGGAGGGAAGAGACCCAGTACTTC. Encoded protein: CSVGGGGGREETQYF. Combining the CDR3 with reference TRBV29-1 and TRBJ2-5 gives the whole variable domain SAVISQKPSRDICQRGTSLTIQCQVDSQVTMMFWYRQQPGQSLTLIATANQGSEATYESGFVIDKFPISRPNLTFSTLTVSNMSPEDSSIYLCSVGGGGGREETQYFGPGTRLLVL.

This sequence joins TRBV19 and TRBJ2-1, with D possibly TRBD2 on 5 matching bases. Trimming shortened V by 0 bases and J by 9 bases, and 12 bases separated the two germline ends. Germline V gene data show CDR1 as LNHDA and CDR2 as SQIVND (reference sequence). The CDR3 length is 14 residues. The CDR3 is CASSIDRRAGEQFF. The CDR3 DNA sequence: TGTGCCAGTAGTATAGATCGGCGCGCGGGTGAGCAGTTCTTC.

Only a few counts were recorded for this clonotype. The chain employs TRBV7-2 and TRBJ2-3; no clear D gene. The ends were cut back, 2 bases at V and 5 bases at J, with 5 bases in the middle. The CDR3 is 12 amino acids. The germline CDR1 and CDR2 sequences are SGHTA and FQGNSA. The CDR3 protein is CASSLRRDTQYF. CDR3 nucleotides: TGTGCCAGCAGCTTAAGAAGAGATACGCAGTATTTT.

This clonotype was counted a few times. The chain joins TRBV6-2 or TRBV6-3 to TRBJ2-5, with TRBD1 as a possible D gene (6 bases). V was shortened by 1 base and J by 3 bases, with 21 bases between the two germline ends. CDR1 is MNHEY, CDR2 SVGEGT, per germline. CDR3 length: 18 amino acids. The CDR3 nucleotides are TGTGCCAGCAGTTACTTGAGGGGGATGGGGTTTGTGAAAGAGACCCAGTACTTC. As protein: CASSYLRGMGFVKETQYF.

The CDR3 is CASKTGTSMNEQFF. CDR3 sequence (DNA): TGTGCCAGCAAGACCGGGACTAGTATGAATGAGCAGTTCTTC. V and J are TRBV6-2 or TRBV6-3 and TRBJ2-1; 8 bases agree with TRBD2. Germline lookup yields CDR1 MNHEY and CDR2 SVGEGT. With 7 bases clipped from V and 7 bases from J, the junction kept 9 bases outside the gene matches. The CDR3 covers 14 residues.

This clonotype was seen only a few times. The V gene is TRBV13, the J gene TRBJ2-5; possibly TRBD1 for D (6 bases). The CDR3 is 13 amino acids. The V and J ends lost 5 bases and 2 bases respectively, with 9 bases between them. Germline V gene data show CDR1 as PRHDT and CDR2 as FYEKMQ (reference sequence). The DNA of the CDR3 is TGTGCCAGCAGCCCAGGGACACAAGAGACCCAGTACTTC. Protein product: CASSPGTQETQYF.

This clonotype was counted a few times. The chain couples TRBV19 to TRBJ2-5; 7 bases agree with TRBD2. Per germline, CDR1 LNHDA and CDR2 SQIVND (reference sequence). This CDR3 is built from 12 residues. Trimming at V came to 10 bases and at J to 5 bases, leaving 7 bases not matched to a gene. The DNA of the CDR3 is TGTGCCACCAGGCTTAGCGGGGAGACCCAGTACTTC. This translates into CATRLSGETQYF.

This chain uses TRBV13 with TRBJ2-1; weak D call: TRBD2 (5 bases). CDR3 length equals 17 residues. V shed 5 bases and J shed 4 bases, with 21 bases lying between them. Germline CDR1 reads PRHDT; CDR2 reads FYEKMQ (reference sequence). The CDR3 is CASSLSTGSVRYNEQFF. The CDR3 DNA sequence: TGTGCCAGCAGCCTCAGTACGGGGTCGGTAAGATACAATGAGCAGTTCTTC.

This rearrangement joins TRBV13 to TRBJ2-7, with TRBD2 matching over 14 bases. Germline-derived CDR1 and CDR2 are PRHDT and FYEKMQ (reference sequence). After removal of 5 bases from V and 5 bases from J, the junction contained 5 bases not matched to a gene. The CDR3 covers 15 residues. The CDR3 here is CASSQETSGRDEQYF. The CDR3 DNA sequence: TGTGCCAGCAGCCAAGAGACTAGCGGGAGGGACGAGCAGTACTTC.

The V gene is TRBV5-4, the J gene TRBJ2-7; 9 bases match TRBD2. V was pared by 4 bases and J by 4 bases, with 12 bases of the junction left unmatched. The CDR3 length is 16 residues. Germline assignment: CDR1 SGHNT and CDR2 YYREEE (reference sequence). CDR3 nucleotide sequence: TGTGCCAGCAGCCCCGAGGGCGGGAGGGCCCGATACGAGCAGTACTTC. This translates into CASSPEGGRARYEQYF.

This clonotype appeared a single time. The DNA for the CDR3 is TGTGCCAGTAGTACCCGAGGGGCGGGAGGCTACACCTTC. Protein sequence: CASSTRGAGGYTF. This chain connects TRBV19 to TRBJ1-2, with a tentative D call TRBD1 (5 bases). Per germline, CDR1 LNHDA and CDR2 SQIVND (reference sequence). V was shortened by 4 bases and J by 8 bases, with 14 bases between the two germline ends. The CDR3 extends over 13 amino acids.

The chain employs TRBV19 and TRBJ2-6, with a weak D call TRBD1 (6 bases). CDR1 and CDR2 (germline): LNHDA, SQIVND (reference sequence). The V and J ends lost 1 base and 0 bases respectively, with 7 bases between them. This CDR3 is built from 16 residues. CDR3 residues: CASSIGTVSGANVLTF. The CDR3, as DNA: TGTGCCAGTAGTATAGGGACAGTCTCTGGGGCCAACGTCCTGACTTTC.

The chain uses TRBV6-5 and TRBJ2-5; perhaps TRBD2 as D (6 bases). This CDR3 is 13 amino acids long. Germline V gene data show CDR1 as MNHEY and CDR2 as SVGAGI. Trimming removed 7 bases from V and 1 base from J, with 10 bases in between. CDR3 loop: CASTRGTQETQYF. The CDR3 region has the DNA TGTGCCAGCACCCGGGGGACCCAAGAGACCCAGTACTTC.

The CDR3: CASSPTQGAQPQHF. The CDR3 nucleotides read TGTGCCAGCAGCCCAACGCAGGGGGCCCAGCCCCAGCATTTT. The genes are TRBV6-2 or TRBV6-3 and TRBJ1-5; 8 nucleotides agree with TRBD1. V trimming: 6 bases; J trimming: 7 bases; junction bases outside the gene matches: 8. Germline V gene data show CDR1 as MNHEY and CDR2 as SVGEGT. The CDR3 is 14 amino acids.